The rows below give T cell receptor beta chains drawn from one sample of a study of cytomegalovirus exposure and HLA in healthy donors. Only in-frame clones appear in the TCRdb table, and some are missing; sequencing was by immunoSEQ multiplex PCR. The sample has about 180,000 clones; around 80% are singletons. The sequenced sample consisted of PBMCs. These receptors came from a woman aged 40 to 49 in good health and CMV-seronegative. Both conserved end residues are part of each CDR3. A D gene is named only where the DNA matches it firmly. Rows may omit the clone size; those that give it use once, few, many or a size class.

D	size	V	J	CDR3	DNA
.	once	TRBV4-1	TRBJ1-1	CASSLQGEGLTFF	TGCGCCAGCAGCCTTCAGGGTGAAGGTCTCACTTTCTTT
TRBD1	.	TRBV5-1	TRBJ2-7	CASSLSTGANEQYF	TGCGCCAGCAGCTTGTCAACAGGGGCAAACGAGCAGTACTTC
.	.	TRBV9	TRBJ2-1	CASSVAGRSSYNEQFF	TGTGCCAGCAGCGTCGCGGGGAGGAGCTCCTACAATGAGCAGTTCTTC
.	.	TRBV19	TRBJ1-5	CASSTTTGKDQPQHF	TGTGCCAGTAGTACCACAACAGGGAAAGATCAGCCCCAGCATTTT
TRBD2	.	TRBV6-5	TRBJ2-1	CASSWASGSDEQFF	TGTGCCAGCAGTTGGGCTAGCGGGAGTGATGAGCAGTTCTTC
.	.	TRBV7-8	TRBJ1-2	CASSQTAPTGYTF	TGTGCCAGCTCGCAGACAGCACCCACTGGCTACACCTTC
.	.	TRBV29-1	TRBJ2-2	CSVEDGQGTGELFF	TGCAGCGTTGAAGATGGCCAGGGAACCGGGGAGCTGTTTTTT
TRBD2	.	TRBV5-1	TRBJ2-3	CASSFLAGGPDTQYF	TGCGCCAGCAGCTTTCTAGCGGGAGGGCCAGATACGCAGTATTTT
.	.	TRBV18	TRBJ2-7	CASSPGVAELSSYEQYF	TGTGCCAGCTCACCTGGTGTAGCCGAACTAAGCTCCTACGAGCAGTACTTC
.	many	TRBV5-1	TRBJ2-7	CASSLRQNSYEQYF	TGCGCCAGCAGCTTAAGACAAAACTCCTACGAGCAGTACTTC
TRBD1	.	TRBV19	TRBJ1-4	CASSTQTGLGEKLFF	TGTGCCAGTAGTACCCAGACAGGGTTAGGCGAAAAACTGTTTTTT
.	.	TRBV7-9	TRBJ2-3	CASSSTGLGSTDTQYF	TGTGCCAGCAGCTCTACAGGGCTTGGAAGCACAGATACGCAGTATTTT
TRBD1	.	TRBV2	TRBJ2-1	CASSVDRGLYNEQFF	TGTGCCAGCAGTGTGGACAGGGGGCTCTACAATGAGCAGTTCTTC
TRBD2	.	TRBV5-1	TRBJ2-7	CASSRDHPGLAGGYSPYEQYF	TGCGCCAGCAGTCGCGACCATCCGGGACTAGCGGGGGGGTACTCTCCTTACGAGCAGTACTTC
TRBD1	.	TRBV9	TRBJ2-7	CASSLTGGYEQYF	TGTGCCAGCAGTTTAACAGGGGGCTACGAGCAGTACTTC
.	.	TRBV7-6	TRBJ1-1	CASSLEGRGNTEAFF	TGTGCCAGCAGCTTAGAGGGTCGGGGGAACACTGAAGCTTTCTTT
TRBD2	few	TRBV4-2	TRBJ2-2	CASSQAGGNTGELFF	TGTGCCAGCAGCCAAGCGGGAGGGAACACCGGGGAGCTGTTTTTT
.	once	TRBV19	TRBJ1-2	CATSSLGQTVYGYTF	TGTGCCACGTCGTCCCTAGGACAGACGGTCTATGGCTACACCTTC
.	.	TRBV28	TRBJ1-3	CASRTRVLTSGTIYF	TGTGCCAGCAGGACCAGGGTCCTGACCTCAGGCACCATATATTTT
TRBD1	once	TRBV30	TRBJ1-3	CAWATGQGYVDTIYF	TGTGCCTGGGCCACTGGACAGGGCTATGTGGACACCATATATTTT
.	.	TRBV28	TRBJ1-4	CASSYSEKLFF	TGTGCCAGCAGTTACAGTGAAAAACTGTTTTTT
TRBD1	.	TRBV28	TRBJ2-7	CASSSTGTVPYEQYF	TGTGCCAGCAGTTCAACCGGGACAGTACCCTACGAGCAGTACTTC
.	.	TRBV6-1	TRBJ2-7	CASSSYDRPNEQYF	TGTGCCAGCAGTTCGTACGACAGGCCCAACGAGCAGTACTTC
.	.	TRBV6-1	TRBJ1-5	CASSERNQPQHF	TGTGCCAGCAGTGAGAGAAATCAGCCCCAGCATTTT
TRBD2	few	TRBV5-6	TRBJ2-7	CASSIRTSVTYEQYF	TGTGCCAGCAGCATCCGGACTAGTGTGACCTACGAGCAGTACTTC
TRBD1	.	TRBV5-1	TRBJ1-5	CASSLDGRGRGQPQHF	TGCGCCAGCAGCTTGGATGGCAGGGGGCGAGGTCAGCCCCAGCATTTT
TRBD1	.	TRBV6-4	TRBJ2-3	CASRRQGEADTQYF	TGTGCCAGCAGGAGACAGGGGGAAGCAGATACGCAGTATTTT
TRBD2	.	TRBV2	TRBJ2-1	CASSPRTRAQGVNEQFF	TGTGCCAGCAGTCCGCGGACTAGAGCCCAGGGAGTAAATGAGCAGTTCTTC
TRBD1	.	TRBV5-1	TRBJ1-4	CASSLGQGADEKLFF	TGCGCCAGCAGCTTGGGACAGGGGGCAGATGAAAAACTGTTTTTT
.	.	TRBV9	TRBJ1-2	CASSPGSPSNYGYTF	TGTGCCAGCAGCCCCGGGAGCCCTAGCAACTATGGCTACACCTTC
.	.	TRBV11-2	TRBJ2-7	CASSLAVPRGSPFEQYF	TGTGCCAGCAGCTTAGCAGTGCCCCGGGGGTCCCCTTTCGAGCAGTACTTC
TRBD2	.	TRBV7-9	TRBJ2-3	CASSFRTGTSGNRTDTQYF	TGTGCCAGCAGCTTTCGAACCGGGACTAGCGGGAATCGCACAGATACGCAGTATTTT
.	.	TRBV5-6	TRBJ1-5	CASSLLQGTQDQPQHF	TGTGCCAGCAGCCTGTTGCAAGGGACACAAGATCAGCCCCAGCATTTT
.	.	TRBV6-5	TRBJ1-2	CASTIQAQGNYGYTF	TGTGCCAGCACCATACAGGCTCAGGGGAACTATGGCTACACCTTC
TRBD1	few	TRBV6-1	TRBJ1-1	CASSEQGAQTEAFF	TGTGCCAGCAGTGAACAGGGGGCGCAGACTGAAGCTTTCTTT
.	.	TRBV9	TRBJ2-5	CASSELGWETQYF	TGTGCCAGCAGCGAACTAGGCTGGGAGACCCAGTACTTC
TRBD2	.	TRBV5-4	TRBJ2-1	CASSYQSPGLAVEQFF	TGTGCCAGCAGCTACCAAAGTCCGGGACTAGCGGTGGAGCAGTTCTTC
.	.	TRBV12-5	TRBJ1-2	CASGLDSYGYTF	TGTGCTAGTGGTTTGGATAGCTATGGCTACACCTTC
.	.	TRBV9	TRBJ1-2	CASSGPRGSGYTF	TGTGCCAGCAGCGGTCCGAGGGGGAGCGGCTACACCTTC